The source of this T cell receptor beta chain is a study of shared clonotypes between healthy human individuals. Germline loops: CDR1 MGHDK, CDR2 SYGVNS. The CDR3 contains 16 residues. Trimming removed 5 bases from V and 3 bases from J; junction bases left unmatched: 11. Overall study results and limits: Between a handful of donors, naive CD4 clonotypes were shared at a level of about 5%. Non-shared clonotypes had lower generation probabilities than those shared by all four donors. The study's rarefaction showed incomplete sorted-subset sequencing despite large depth.

Produced via immunoSEQ multiplex PCR; TCRdb's table is partial and in-frame only. The sample records millions of clones, 85% to 95% being singletons. Regarding this clone: Its antigen is unidentified.

The sample was naive CD4+ T cells sorted from blood. Subset reported: CD45RA+ positively selected. The chain couples TRBV25-1 to TRBJ2-7; TRBD1 agrees at 9 bases. The sequence came from a man aged 18 to 30 in good health. CDR3 region: CASSPPGQGEIYEQYF. Written as DNA, the CDR3 is TGTGCCAGCAGTCCACCGGGACAGGGAGAAATCTACGAGCAGTACTTC.